The clone carrying this TCR beta chain was observed a handful of times. The target antigen is unknown. Vbeta (60) and Jbeta (13) primers were used in the PCR. TCRdb keeps only in-frame clones here, not all; method: immunoSEQ multiplex PCR. The data show under 200,000 clones, around 69% seen once. Unrecorded immune exposures were likely, despite nominal health at sampling. This specimen belongs to a study of cytomegalovirus exposure and HLA in healthy donors. Findings and limits, study-wide: Associated with HLA alleles at 0.05 false discovery rate in a later analysis were about 17,000 TCR beta sequences.

The CDR3 runs 13 residues. CDR1 and CDR2 from the germline V gene are SEHNR and FQNEAQ (reference sequence). Trimming took off 1 base at V and 10 bases at J, with 13 bases between the two ends. This sequence was found in a woman aged 30 to 39 in good health and CMV-seronegative. Source material: PBMCs. This chain uses TRBV7-9 with TRBJ1-1; D uncertain. The CDR3 DNA is TGTGCCAGCAGCTTAGGGGCGGAGGGTAGAGCTTTCTTT. Its translation is CASSLGAEGRAFF.